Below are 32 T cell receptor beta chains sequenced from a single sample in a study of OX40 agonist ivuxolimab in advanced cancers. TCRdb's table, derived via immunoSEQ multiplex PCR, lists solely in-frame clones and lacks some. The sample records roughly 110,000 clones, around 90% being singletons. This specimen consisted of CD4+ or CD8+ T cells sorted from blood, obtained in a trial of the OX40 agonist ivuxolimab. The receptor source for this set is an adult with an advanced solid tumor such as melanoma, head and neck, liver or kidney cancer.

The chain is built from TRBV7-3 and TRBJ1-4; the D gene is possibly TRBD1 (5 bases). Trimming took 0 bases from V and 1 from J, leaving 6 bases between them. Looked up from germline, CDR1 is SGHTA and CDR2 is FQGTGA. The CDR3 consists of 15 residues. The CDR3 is CASSLTGVTNEKLFF. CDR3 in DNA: TGTGCCAGCAGCTTAACGGGGGTAACTAATGAAAAACTGTTTTTT. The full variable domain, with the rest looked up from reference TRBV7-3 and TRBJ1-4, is GAGVSQTPSNKVTEKGKYVELRCDPISGHTALYWYRQSLGQGPEFLIYFQGTGAADDSGLPNDRFFAVRPEGSVSTLKIQRTERGDSAVYLCASSLTGVTNEKLFFGSGTQLSVL.

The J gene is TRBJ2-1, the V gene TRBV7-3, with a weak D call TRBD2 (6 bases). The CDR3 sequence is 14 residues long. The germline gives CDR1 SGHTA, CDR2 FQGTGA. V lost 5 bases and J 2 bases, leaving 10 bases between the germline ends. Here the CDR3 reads CASSLSGAYNEQFF. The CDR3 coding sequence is TGTGCCAGCAGCCTTAGCGGAGCCTACAATGAGCAGTTCTTC. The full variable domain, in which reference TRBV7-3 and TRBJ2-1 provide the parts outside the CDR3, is GAGVSQTPSNKVTEKGKYVELRCDPISGHTALYWYRQSLGQGPEFLIYFQGTGAADDSGLPNDRFFAVRPEGSVSTLKIQRTERGDSAVYLCASSLSGAYNEQFFGPGTRLTVL.

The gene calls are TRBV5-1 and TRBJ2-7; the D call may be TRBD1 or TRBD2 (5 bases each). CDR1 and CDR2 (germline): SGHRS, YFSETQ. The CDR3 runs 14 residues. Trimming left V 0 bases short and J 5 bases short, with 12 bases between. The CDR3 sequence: CASSLVGGYDEQYF. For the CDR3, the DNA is TGCGCCAGCAGCTTGGTTGGGGGTTACGACGAGCAGTACTTC.

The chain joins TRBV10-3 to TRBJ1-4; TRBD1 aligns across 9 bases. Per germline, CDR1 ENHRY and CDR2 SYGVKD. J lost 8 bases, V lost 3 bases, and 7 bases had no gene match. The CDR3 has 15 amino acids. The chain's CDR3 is CAISERDREHEKLFF. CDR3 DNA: TGTGCCATCAGTGAACGGGACAGGGAGCACGAAAAACTGTTTTTT.

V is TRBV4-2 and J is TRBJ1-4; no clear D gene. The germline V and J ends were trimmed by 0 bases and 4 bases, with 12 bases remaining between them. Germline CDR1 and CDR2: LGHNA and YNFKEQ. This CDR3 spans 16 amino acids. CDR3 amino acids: CASSQDIGPINEKLFF. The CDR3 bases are TGTGCCAGCAGCCAAGATATCGGTCCTATTAATGAAAAACTGTTTTTT.

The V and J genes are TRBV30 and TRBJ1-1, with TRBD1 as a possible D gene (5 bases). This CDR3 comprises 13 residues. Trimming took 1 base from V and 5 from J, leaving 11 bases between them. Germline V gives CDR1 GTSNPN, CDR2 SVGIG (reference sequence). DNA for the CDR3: TGTGCCTGGAGTGAAGGGGTGGGGACTGAAGCTTTCTTT. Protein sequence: CAWSEGVGTEAFF.

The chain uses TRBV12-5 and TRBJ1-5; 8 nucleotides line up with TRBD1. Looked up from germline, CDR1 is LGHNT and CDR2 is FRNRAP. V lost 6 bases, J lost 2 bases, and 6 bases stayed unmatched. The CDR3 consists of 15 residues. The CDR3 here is CASGSPTGGNQPQHF. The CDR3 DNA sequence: TGTGCTAGTGGCTCCCCGACAGGGGGCAATCAGCCCCAGCATTTT.

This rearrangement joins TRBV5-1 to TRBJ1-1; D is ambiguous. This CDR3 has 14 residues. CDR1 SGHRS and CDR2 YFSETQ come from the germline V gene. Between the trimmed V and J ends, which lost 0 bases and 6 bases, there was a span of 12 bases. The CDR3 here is CASSLAGETPEAFF. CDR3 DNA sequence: TGCGCCAGCAGCTTGGCCGGTGAGACTCCTGAAGCTTTCTTT.

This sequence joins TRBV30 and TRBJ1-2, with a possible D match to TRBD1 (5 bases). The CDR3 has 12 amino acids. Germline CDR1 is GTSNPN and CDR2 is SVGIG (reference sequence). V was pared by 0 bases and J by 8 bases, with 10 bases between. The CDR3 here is CAWSVQGWGYTF. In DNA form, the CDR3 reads TGTGCCTGGAGTGTTCAGGGTTGGGGCTACACCTTC.

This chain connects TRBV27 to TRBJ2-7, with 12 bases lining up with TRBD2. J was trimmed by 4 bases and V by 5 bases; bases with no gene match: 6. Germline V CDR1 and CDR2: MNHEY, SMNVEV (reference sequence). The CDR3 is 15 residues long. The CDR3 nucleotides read TGTGCCAGCAGTATACTAGCGGGAGGTTCTTACGAGCAGTACTTC. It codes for CASSILAGGSYEQYF.

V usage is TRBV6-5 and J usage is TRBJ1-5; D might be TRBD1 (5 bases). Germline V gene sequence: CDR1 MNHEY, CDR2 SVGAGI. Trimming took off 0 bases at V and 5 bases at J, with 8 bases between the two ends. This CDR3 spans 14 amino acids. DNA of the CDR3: TGTGCCAGCAGTTACTCGAGGGGAGATCAGCCCCAGCATTTT. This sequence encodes CASSYSRGDQPQHF.

CDR3 region: CASTGQAYEQYF. CDR3 DNA: TGTGCCAGCACGGGACAGGCATACGAGCAGTACTTC. The gene calls are TRBV28 and TRBJ2-7; 8 bases are a match to TRBD1. J was trimmed by 4 bases and V by 7 bases; bases with no gene match: 3. The CDR3 length is 12 residues. The V gene's germline CDR1 is MDHEN and CDR2 SYDVKM.

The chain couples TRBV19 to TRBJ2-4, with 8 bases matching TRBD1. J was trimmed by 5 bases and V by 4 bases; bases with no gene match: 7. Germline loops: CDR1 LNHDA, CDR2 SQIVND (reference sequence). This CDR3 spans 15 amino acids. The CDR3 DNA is TGTGCCAGTAGTACCCCCGGGACAGGACAAAACATTCAGTACTTC. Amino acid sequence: CASSTPGTGQNIQYF.

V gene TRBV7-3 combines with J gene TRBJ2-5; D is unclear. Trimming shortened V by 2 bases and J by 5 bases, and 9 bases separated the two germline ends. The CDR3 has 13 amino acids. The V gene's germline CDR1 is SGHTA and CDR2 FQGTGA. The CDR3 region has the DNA TGTGCCAGCAGCTTACGACATACGGAGACCCAGTACTTC. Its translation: CASSLRHTETQYF.

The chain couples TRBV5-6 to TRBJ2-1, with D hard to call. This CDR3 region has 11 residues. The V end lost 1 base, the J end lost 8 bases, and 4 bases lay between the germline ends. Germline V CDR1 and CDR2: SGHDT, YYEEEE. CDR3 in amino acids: CASSLSHEQFF. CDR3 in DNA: TGTGCCAGCAGCTTGTCACATGAGCAGTTCTTC.

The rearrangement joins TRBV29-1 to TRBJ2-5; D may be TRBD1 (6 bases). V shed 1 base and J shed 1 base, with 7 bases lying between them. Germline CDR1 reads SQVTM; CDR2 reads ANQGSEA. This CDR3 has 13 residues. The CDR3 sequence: CSVEAGAQETQYF. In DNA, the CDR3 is TGCAGCGTTGAAGCAGGGGCCCAAGAGACCCAGTACTTC.

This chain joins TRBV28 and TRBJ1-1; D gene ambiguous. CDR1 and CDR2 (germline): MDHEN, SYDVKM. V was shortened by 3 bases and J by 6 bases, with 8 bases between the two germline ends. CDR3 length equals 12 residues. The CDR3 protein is CASSFRASEAFF. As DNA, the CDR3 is TGTGCCAGCAGTTTTCGGGCGTCTGAAGCTTTCTTT.

The CDR3 nucleotides are TGTGCCAGCAGTTACTGGGGTATCGGAGACACTGAAGCTTTCTTT. Translated: CASSYWGIGDTEAFF. The rearrangement joins TRBV6-5 to TRBJ1-1, with D hard to call. Germline V lookup: CDR1 MNHEY, CDR2 SVGAGI. The CDR3 length is 15 residues. V was cut by 1 base and J by 3 bases, with 12 bases left in between.

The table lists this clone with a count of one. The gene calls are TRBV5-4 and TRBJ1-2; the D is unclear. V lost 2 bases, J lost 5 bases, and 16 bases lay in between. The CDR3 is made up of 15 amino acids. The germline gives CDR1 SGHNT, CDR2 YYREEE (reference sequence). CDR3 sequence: CASSFARSDGYGYTF. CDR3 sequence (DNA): TGTGCCAGCAGCTTTGCCCGGTCTGATGGTTATGGCTACACCTTC.

The CDR3 here is CASSVGRSNYGYTF. CDR3 nucleotides: TGTGCCAGCAGCGTAGGCAGGTCTAACTATGGCTACACCTTC. This chain joins TRBV9 and TRBJ1-2; D is ambiguous. V was pared by 0 bases and J by 0 bases, with 6 bases between. Germline loops: CDR1 SGDLS, CDR2 YYNGEE. The CDR3 loop spans 14 amino acids. Full variable domain (outside the CDR3, taken from reference TRBV9 and TRBJ1-2): DSGVTQTPKHLITATGQRVTLRCSPRSGDLSVYWYQQSLDQGLQFLIQYYNGEERAKGNILERFSAQQFPDLHSELNLSSLELGDSALYFCASSVGRSNYGYTFGSGTRLTVV.

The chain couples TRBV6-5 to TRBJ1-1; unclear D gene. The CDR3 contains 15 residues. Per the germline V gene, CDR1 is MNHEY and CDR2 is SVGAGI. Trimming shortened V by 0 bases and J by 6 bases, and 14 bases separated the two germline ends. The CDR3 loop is CASSYSNRVEPEAFF. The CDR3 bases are TGTGCCAGCAGTTACTCGAATCGCGTGGAACCTGAAGCTTTCTTT.

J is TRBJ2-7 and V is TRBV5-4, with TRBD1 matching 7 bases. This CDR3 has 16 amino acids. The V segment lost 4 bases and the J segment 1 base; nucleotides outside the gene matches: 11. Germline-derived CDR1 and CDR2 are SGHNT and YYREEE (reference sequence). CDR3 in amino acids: CASSPRQGVPSYEQYF. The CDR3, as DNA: TGTGCCAGCAGCCCAAGACAGGGAGTACCTTCCTACGAGCAGTACTTC.

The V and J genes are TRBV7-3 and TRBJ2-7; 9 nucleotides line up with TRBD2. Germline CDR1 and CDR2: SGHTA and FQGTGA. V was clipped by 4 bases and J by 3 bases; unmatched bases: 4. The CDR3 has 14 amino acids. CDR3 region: CASSSSSGNYEQYF. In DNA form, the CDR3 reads TGTGCCAGCAGCTCCTCTAGCGGGAACTACGAGCAGTACTTC. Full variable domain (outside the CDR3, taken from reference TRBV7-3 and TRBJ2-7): GAGVSQTPSNKVTEKGKYVELRCDPISGHTALYWYRQSLGQGPEFLIYFQGTGAADDSGLPNDRFFAVRPEGSVSTLKIQRTERGDSAVYLCASSSSSGNYEQYFGPGTRLTVT.

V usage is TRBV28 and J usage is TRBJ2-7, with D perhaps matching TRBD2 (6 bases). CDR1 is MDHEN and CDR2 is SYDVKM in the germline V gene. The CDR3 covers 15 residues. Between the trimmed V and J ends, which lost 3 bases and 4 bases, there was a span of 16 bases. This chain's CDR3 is CASSFQTAGRYEQYF. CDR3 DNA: TGTGCCAGCAGTTTCCAGACCGCGGGAAGATACGAGCAGTACTTC.

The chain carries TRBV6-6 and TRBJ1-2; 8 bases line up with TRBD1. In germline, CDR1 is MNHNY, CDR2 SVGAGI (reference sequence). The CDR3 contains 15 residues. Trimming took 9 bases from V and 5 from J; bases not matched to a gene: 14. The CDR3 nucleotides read TGTGCCAGTGTGCTAGTGTTCGACAGGGGATATGGCTACACCTTC. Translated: CASVLVFDRGYGYTF.

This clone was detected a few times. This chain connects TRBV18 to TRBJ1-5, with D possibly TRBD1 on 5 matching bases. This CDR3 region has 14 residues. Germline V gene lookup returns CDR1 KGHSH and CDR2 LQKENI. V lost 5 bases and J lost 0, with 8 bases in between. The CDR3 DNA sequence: TGTGCCAGCTCAGGGGCCTATAGCAATCAGCCCCAGCATTTT. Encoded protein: CASSGAYSNQPQHF.

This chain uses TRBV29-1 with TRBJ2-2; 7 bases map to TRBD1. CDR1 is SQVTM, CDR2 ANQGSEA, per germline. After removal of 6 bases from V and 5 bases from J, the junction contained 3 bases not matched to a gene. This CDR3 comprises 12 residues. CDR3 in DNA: TGCAGCGTCGAACAGGGGACCGGGGAGCTGTTTTTT. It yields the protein CSVEQGTGELFF.

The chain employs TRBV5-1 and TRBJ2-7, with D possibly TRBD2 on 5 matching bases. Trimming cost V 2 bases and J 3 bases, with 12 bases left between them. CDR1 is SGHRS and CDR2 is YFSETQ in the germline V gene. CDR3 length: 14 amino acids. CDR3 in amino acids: CASSFGGAFYEQYF. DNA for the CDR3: TGCGCCAGCAGCTTCGGAGGCGCCTTCTACGAGCAGTACTTC. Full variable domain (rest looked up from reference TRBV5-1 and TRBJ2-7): KAGVTQTPRYLIKTRGQQVTLSCSPISGHRSVSWYQQTPGQGLQFLFEYFSETQRNKGNFPGRFSGRQFSNSRSEMNVSTLELGDSALYLCASSFGGAFYEQYFGPGTRLTVT.

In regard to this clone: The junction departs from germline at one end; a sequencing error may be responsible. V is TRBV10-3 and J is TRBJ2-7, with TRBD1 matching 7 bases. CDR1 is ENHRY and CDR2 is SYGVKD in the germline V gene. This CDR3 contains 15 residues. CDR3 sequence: CASSPQGPSTYEQYF. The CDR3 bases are TGTGCCAGCAGTCCACAGGGGCCGAGTACTTACGAGCAGTACTTC.

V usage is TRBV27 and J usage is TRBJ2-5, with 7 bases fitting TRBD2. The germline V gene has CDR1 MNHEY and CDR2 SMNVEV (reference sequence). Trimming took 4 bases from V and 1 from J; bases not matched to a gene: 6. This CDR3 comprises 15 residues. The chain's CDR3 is CASSSAGAGQETQYF. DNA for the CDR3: TGTGCCAGCAGTTCGGCGGGAGCGGGCCAAGAGACCCAGTACTTC.

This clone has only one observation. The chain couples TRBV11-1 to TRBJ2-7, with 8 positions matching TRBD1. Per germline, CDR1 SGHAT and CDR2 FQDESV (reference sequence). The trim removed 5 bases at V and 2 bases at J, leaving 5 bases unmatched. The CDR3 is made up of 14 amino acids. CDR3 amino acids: CASSRTGTPYEQYF. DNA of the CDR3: TGTGCCAGCAGCCGGACAGGGACTCCCTACGAGCAGTACTTC.

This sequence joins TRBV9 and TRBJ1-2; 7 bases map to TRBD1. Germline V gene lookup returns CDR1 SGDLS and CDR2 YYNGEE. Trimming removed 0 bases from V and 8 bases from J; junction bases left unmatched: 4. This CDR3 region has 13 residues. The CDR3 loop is CASSVDRGRGYTF. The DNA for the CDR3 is TGTGCCAGCAGCGTAGACAGGGGACGAGGCTACACCTTC.